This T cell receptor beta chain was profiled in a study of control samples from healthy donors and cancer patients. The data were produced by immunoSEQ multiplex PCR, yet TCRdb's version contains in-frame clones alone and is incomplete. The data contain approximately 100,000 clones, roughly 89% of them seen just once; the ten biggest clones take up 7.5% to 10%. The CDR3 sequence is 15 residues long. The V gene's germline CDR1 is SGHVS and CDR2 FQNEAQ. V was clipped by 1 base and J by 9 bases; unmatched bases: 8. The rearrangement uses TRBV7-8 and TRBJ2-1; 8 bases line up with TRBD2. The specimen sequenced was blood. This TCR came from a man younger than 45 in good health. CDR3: CASSLEGTRGGEQFF. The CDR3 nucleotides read TGTGCCAGCAGCTTAGAAGGGACTAGAGGCGGTGAGCAGTTCTTC.